Listed below are T cell receptor beta chains from one sample, sequenced in a study of T cell changes during pregnancy in multiple sclerosis. The method was immunoSEQ multiplex PCR; TCRdb's version includes in-frame clones alone and lacks a portion of them. The data contain 40,000 to 55,000 clones, approximately 91% of them singletons. The specimen was CD4+ T cells from peripheral blood mononuclear cells, collected after pregnancy. The receptors shown here come from a female donor in good health, enrolled as a control in a pregnancy study. Both conserved end residues are part of each CDR3. The D gene is left open where the match is weak. Only part of the rows carry a size: once, few, many, or a class if the clone is expanded.

cdr3_length	d_call	j_call	v_call	clone_size	cdr3_aa	cdr3_nt
14	TRBD2	TRBJ2-7	TRBV28	.	CASTGSLAGYEQYF	TGTGCCAGCACTGGAAGTCTAGCGGGATACGAGCAGTACTTC
18	TRBD2	TRBJ2-1	TRBV5-1	.	CASKGGRLLGLADNEQFF	TGCGCCAGCAAGGGAGGCCGACTCCTGGGACTAGCAGACAATGAGCAGTTCTTC
19	TRBD1	TRBJ2-7	TRBV28	once	CASRSAGTGNFIYSYEQYF	TGTGCCAGCAGATCAGCCGGGACAGGGAACTTTATTTACTCCTACGAGCAGTACTTC
14	TRBD1	TRBJ2-3	TRBV27	.	CASSTRPGGDTQYF	TGTGCCAGCAGTACCCGACCAGGGGGAGATACGCAGTATTTT
13	TRBD2	TRBJ2-3	TRBV6-5	.	CASRTSVTDTQYF	TGTGCCAGCAGGACTAGCGTCACAGATACGCAGTATTTT
15	.	TRBJ2-3	TRBV28	.	CASNPAAGGTDTQYF	TGTGCCAGCAACCCCGCTGCGGGCGGCACAGATACGCAGTATTTT
13	TRBD1	TRBJ1-2	TRBV28	few	CASSSTGWRGYTF	TGTGCCAGCAGTTCGACAGGGTGGAGGGGCTACACCTTC
14	.	TRBJ1-5	TRBV5-6	.	CASSLQGSNQPQHF	TGTGCCAGCAGCCTACAGGGTAGCAATCAGCCCCAGCATTTT
14	.	TRBJ1-2	TRBV11-2	.	CASSLLESFGGYTF	TGTGCCAGCAGCTTACTGGAATCCTTCGGGGGCTACACCTTC
17	TRBD2	TRBJ2-3	TRBV6-4	.	CASSERGLAVSTDTQYF	TGTGCCAGCAGCGAAAGGGGACTAGCGGTTAGCACAGATACGCAGTATTTT
14	TRBD1	TRBJ1-1	TRBV5-4	.	CASSLNRGGTEAFF	TGTGCCAGCAGCCTCAACAGGGGCGGAACTGAAGCTTTCTTT
17	.	TRBJ1-1	TRBV14	.	CASSPAWSQFRGTEAFF	TGTGCCAGCAGCCCCGCTTGGTCCCAATTTCGGGGCACTGAAGCTTTCTTT
14	TRBD1	TRBJ1-4	TRBV6-1	.	CASGGTGAGEKLFF	TGTGCCAGCGGGGGGACAGGGGCCGGTGAAAAACTGTTTTTT
16	TRBD1	TRBJ1-5	TRBV30	.	CAWRTGQGRSNQPQHF	TGTGCCTGGAGAACCGGACAGGGGCGAAGCAATCAGCCCCAGCATTTT
15	TRBD1	TRBJ1-1	TRBV30	.	CAWKRRDRMNTEAFF	TGTGCCTGGAAGCGAAGGGACAGAATGAACACTGAAGCTTTCTTT
13	.	TRBJ1-6	TRBV6-1	.	CASSEIGDSPLHF	TGTGCCAGCAGTGAAATCGGGGATTCACCCCTCCACTTT
23	.	TRBJ2-7	TRBV23-1	.	CASSHLPPLTVPIRRYLIYEQYF	TGCGCCAGCAGTCACCTTCCCCCCTTGACAGTCCCAATTAGAAGATATCTGATCTACGAGCAGTACTTC
15	TRBD2	TRBJ2-1	TRBV19	.	CASSMAGGLGSEQFF	TGTGCCAGTAGTATGGCGGGGGGGCTCGGGAGTGAGCAGTTCTTC
15	.	TRBJ2-5	TRBV27	.	CASSLGTGRKETQYF	TGTGCCAGCAGTTTAGGTACAGGGCGCAAGGAGACCCAGTACTTC
16	.	TRBJ1-2	TRBV6-6	.	CASTGGLQGRNYGYTF	TGTGCCAGCACCGGCGGGTTACAGGGACGAAACTATGGCTACACCTTC
13	TRBD1	TRBJ1-5	TRBV15	.	CATSRQGDQPQHF	TGTGCCACCAGCAGACAGGGGGATCAGCCCCAGCATTTT
14	.	TRBJ2-2	TRBV10-3	.	CAISGASDTGELFF	TGTGCCATCAGTGGGGCTAGCGATACTGGGGAGCTGTTTTTT
15	TRBD1	TRBJ1-2	TRBV13	once	CASSLGGTGVYGYTF	TGTGCCAGCAGCTTAGGTGGGACAGGGGTCTATGGCTACACCTTC
13	TRBD1	TRBJ1-2	TRBV25-1	.	CASSSTGPYGYTF	TGTGCCAGCAGTTCGACAGGGCCCTATGGCTACACCTTC
15	.	TRBJ2-6	TRBV5-4	once	CASSLEGRGANVLTF	TGTGCCAGCAGCTTGGAAGGGAGAGGGGCCAACGTCCTGACTTTC
13	TRBD1	TRBJ2-7	TRBV30	.	CALMTGVAYEQYF	TGTGCCCTTATGACAGGGGTAGCCTACGAGCAGTACTTC
16	.	TRBJ1-2	TRBV28	once	CASSRVKNPKLYGYTF	TGTGCCAGTTCCAGGGTTAAAAATCCAAAACTCTATGGCTACACCTTC
15	TRBD1	TRBJ1-4	TRBV6-5	.	CASSPGTGVPDKLFF	TGTGCCAGCAGTCCAGGGACAGGGGTTCCCGATAAACTGTTTTTT
15	TRBD1	TRBJ2-1	TRBV9	once	CASSAGQGAYNEQFF	TGTGCCAGCAGCGCGGGACAGGGGGCCTACAATGAGCAGTTCTTC
13	.	TRBJ1-6	TRBV14	.	CASSPKQNSPLHF	TGTGCCAGCAGCCCCAAACAGAATTCACCCCTCCACTTT
15	TRBD2	TRBJ2-1	TRBV18	.	CASLLTSGLYNEQFF	TGTGCCAGCCTTCTAACTAGCGGGCTGTACAATGAGCAGTTCTTC
15	.	TRBJ1-2	TRBV2	few	CASSEDFGRPRGYTF	TGTGCCAGCAGTGAAGATTTTGGGAGACCTCGGGGCTACACCTTC
16	.	TRBJ1-1	TRBV2	.	CASSEGGVRMNTEAFF	TGTGCCAGCAGTGAAGGGGGGGTTCGCATGAACACTGAAGCTTTCTTT
14	TRBD2	TRBJ2-7	TRBV5-1	.	CASSTLAGAYEQYF	TGCGCCAGCAGCACCCTAGCGGGAGCCTACGAGCAGTACTTC
17	TRBD2	TRBJ2-1	TRBV7-9	.	CASSPRGGGSSYNEQFF	TGTGCCAGCAGCCCCCGGGGCGGCGGGAGTTCCTACAATGAGCAGTTCTTC
16	TRBD1	TRBJ2-5	TRBV5-6	.	CASSTGRRGLKETQYF	TGTGCCAGCAGCACGGGGCGTAGGGGGCTTAAAGAGACCCAGTACTTC
16	TRBD2	TRBJ2-3	TRBV15	.	CATSRDPGGVGDTQYF	TGTGCCACCAGCAGAGATCCTGGGGGGGTCGGGGATACGCAGTATTTT
13	TRBD1	TRBJ1-4	TRBV30	.	CAWRTGVNEKLFF	TGTGCCTGGAGGACAGGGGTTAATGAAAAACTGTTTTTT
16	TRBD1	TRBJ2-2	TRBV5-1	.	CASSPGTASNTGELFF	TGCGCCAGCAGCCCTGGGACAGCTTCGAACACCGGGGAGCTGTTTTTT
17	TRBD2	TRBJ2-3	TRBV14	.	CASSHLTSGRGTDTQYF	TGTGCCAGCAGCCATCTCACTAGCGGGAGAGGCACAGATACGCAGTATTTT
16	TRBD1	TRBJ2-7	TRBV15	once	CATSREGGTGGNEQYF	TGTGCCACCAGCAGAGAGGGGGGGACAGGGGGGAACGAGCAGTACTTC
14	TRBD2	TRBJ2-7	TRBV5-4	.	CASSATSGAYEQYF	TGTGCCAGCAGCGCAACTAGCGGGGCCTACGAGCAGTACTTC
13	TRBD2	TRBJ2-7	TRBV6-1	.	CASLREVPYEQYF	TGTGCCAGCCTGCGGGAGGTCCCCTACGAGCAGTACTTC
14	TRBD2	TRBJ2-7	TRBV2	.	CASRWTSGTYEQYF	TGTGCCAGCAGATGGACTAGCGGCACCTACGAGCAGTACTTC
14	TRBD1	TRBJ1-2	TRBV6-5	.	CASSYRDRGYGYTF	TGTGCCAGCAGTTACCGGGACAGGGGCTATGGCTACACCTTC
18	TRBD1	TRBJ1-5	TRBV7-8	.	CASSLVYPGQGSNQPQHF	TGTGCCAGCAGCTTAGTTTACCCGGGACAGGGGTCCAATCAGCCCCAGCATTTT
15	TRBD1	TRBJ1-2	TRBV27	.	CASSLYGRQGNGYTF	TGTGCCAGCAGTTTATACGGGCGACAGGGCAATGGCTACACCTTC
15	TRBD2	TRBJ2-5	TRBV18	.	CASSPRERGQETQYF	TGTGCCAGCTCACCACGAGAGCGGGGCCAAGAGACCCAGTACTTC
16	TRBD2	TRBJ2-1	TRBV5-1	.	CASSSGTSGRYGEQFF	TGCGCCAGCAGCTCGGGGACTAGCGGGAGGTATGGTGAGCAGTTCTTC
13	.	TRBJ2-2	TRBV6-6	.	CASSFGNTGELFF	TGTGCCAGCAGTTTCGGGAACACCGGGGAGCTGTTTTTT
15	.	TRBJ2-2	TRBV5-1	.	CASSLSTVNTGELFF	TGCGCCAGCAGCTTGTCGACAGTGAACACCGGGGAGCTGTTTTTT
12	.	TRBJ1-1	TRBV7-9	.	CASSLTSSEAFF	TGTGCCAGCAGCTTAACTAGCTCTGAAGCTTTCTTT
14	TRBD1	TRBJ2-4	TRBV5-4	.	CASSLGQGADIQYF	TGTGCCAGCAGCTTGGGACAGGGGGCGGACATTCAGTACTTC
15	.	TRBJ2-1	TRBV28	.	CASTTPRGIRNEQFF	TGTGCCAGCACCACTCCTCGGGGAATTCGGAATGAGCAGTTCTTC
14	TRBD1	TRBJ1-1	TRBV6-5	.	CASSYDRVNTEAFF	TGTGCCAGCAGTTACGACAGGGTCAACACTGAAGCTTTCTTT
15	.	TRBJ2-2	TRBV28	.	CASSRGAQGTGELFF	TGTGCCAGCAGTAGAGGAGCACAGGGCACCGGGGAGCTGTTTTTT
16	TRBD2	TRBJ2-1	TRBV5-1	.	CASSAYSSGVYNEQFF	TGCGCCAGCAGCGCTTACTCTAGCGGGGTCTACAATGAGCAGTTCTTC
13	.	TRBJ1-2	TRBV30	.	CAWSSNRVSGYTF	TGTGCCTGGAGTTCAAACAGGGTTAGTGGCTACACCTTC
16	.	TRBJ2-5	TRBV28	.	CASSPGTLVSQETQYF	TGTGCCAGCAGTCCCGGGACTCTAGTTTCCCAAGAGACCCAGTACTTC